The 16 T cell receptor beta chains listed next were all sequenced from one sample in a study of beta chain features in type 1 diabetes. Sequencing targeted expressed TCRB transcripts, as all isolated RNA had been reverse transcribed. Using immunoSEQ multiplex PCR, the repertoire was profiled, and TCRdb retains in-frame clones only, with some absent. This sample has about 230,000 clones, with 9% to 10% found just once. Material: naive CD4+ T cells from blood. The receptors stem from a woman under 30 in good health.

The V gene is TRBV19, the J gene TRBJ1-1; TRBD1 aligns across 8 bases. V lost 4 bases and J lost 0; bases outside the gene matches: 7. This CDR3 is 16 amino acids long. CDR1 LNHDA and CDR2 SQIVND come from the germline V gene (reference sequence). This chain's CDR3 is CASSTGQGVMNTEAFF. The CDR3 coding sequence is TGTGCCAGTAGTACTGGACAGGGAGTGATGAACACTGAAGCTTTCTTT. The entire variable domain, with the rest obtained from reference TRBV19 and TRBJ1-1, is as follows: DGGITQSPKYLFRKEGQNVTLSCEQNLNHDAMYWYRQDPGQGLRLIYYSQIVNDFQKGDIAEGYSVSREKKESFPLTVTSAQKNPTAFYLCASSTGQGVMNTEAFFGQGTRLTVV.

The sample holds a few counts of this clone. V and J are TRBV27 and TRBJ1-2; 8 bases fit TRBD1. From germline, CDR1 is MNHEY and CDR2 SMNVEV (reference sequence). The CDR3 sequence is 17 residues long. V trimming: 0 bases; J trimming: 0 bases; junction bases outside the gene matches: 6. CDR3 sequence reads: CASSLSGQGATNYGYTF. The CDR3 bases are TGTGCCAGCAGTTTATCGGGGCAGGGGGCCACTAACTATGGCTACACCTTC.

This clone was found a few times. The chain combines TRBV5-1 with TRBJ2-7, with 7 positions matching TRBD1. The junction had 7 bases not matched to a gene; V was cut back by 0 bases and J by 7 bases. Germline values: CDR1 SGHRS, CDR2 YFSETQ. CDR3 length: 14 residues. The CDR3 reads CASSLEQGVGEQYF. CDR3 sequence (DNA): TGCGCCAGCAGCTTGGAGCAGGGGGTGGGAGAGCAGTACTTC.

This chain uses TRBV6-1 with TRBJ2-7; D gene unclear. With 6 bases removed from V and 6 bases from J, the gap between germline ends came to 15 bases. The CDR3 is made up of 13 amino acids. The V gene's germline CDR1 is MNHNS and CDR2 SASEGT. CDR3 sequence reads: CASSLIFGGEQYF. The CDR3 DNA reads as TGTGCCAGCAGCCTCATCTTCGGCGGCGAGCAGTACTTC.

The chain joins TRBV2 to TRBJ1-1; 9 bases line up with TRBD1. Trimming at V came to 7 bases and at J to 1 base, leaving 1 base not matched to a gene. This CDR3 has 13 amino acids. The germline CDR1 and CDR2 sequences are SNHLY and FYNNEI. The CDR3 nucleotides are TGTGCCAGCAAGGACAGGGGGAACACTGAAGCTTTCTTT. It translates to CASKDRGNTEAFF. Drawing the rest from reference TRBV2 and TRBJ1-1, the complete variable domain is EPEVTQTPSHQVTQMGQEVILRCVPISNHLYFYWYRQILGQKVEFLVSFYNNEISEKSEIFDDQFSVERPDGSNFTLKIRSTKLEDSAMYFCASKDRGNTEAFFGQGTRLTVV.

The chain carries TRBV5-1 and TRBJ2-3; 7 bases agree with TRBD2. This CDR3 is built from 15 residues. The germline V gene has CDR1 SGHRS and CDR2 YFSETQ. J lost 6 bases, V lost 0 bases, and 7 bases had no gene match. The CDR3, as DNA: TGCGCCAGCAGCTTGGACGCGAGCGGGATTGATACGCAGTATTTT. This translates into CASSLDASGIDTQYF.

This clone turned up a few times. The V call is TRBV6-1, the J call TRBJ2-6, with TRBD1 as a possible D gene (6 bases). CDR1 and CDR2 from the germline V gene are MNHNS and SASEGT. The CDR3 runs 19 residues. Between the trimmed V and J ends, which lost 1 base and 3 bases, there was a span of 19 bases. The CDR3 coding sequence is TGTGCCAGCAGTGAAGTTGGGGGCGTTGGAATTGGTGGGGCCAACGTCCTGACTTTC. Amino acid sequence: CASSEVGGVGIGGANVLTF.

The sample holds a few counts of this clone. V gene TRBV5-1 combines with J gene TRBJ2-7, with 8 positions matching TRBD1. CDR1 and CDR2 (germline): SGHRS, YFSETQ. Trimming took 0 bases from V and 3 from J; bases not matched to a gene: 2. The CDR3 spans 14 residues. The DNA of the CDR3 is TGCGCCAGCAGCTTGGTAACAGGGGGCTACGAGCAGTACTTC. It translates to CASSLVTGGYEQYF.

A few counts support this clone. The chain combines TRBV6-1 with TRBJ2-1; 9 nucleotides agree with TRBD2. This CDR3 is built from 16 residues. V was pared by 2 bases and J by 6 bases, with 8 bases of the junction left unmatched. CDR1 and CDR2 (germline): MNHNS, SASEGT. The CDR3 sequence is CASSELLAGVTNEQFF. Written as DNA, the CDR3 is TGTGCCAGCAGTGAATTGTTAGCGGGGGTCACCAATGAGCAGTTCTTC.

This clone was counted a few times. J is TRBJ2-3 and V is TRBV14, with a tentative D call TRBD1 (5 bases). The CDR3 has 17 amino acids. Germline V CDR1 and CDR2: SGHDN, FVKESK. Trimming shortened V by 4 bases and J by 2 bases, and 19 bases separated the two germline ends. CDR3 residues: CASSLRTGLKATDTQYF. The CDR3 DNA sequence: TGTGCCAGCAGCCTTCGAACAGGCCTCAAAGCCACAGATACGCAGTATTTT.

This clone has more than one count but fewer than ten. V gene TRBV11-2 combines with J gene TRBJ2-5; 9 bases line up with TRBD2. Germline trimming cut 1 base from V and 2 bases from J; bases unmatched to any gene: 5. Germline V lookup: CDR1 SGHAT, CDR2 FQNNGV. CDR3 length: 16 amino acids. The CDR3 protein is CASSLAQRGVQETQYF. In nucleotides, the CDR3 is TGTGCCAGCAGCTTAGCCCAGCGGGGGGTACAAGAGACCCAGTACTTC.

DNA for the CDR3: TGTGCCAGCAGCTTCGGGACAACTCTAGCCAAAAACATTCAGTACTTC. This gives the protein CASSFGTTLAKNIQYF. The J gene is TRBJ2-4, the V gene TRBV5-4; D is possibly TRBD1 (6 bases). Germline-derived CDR1 and CDR2 are SGHNT and YYREEE (reference sequence). This CDR3 has 16 amino acids. The V end lost 2 bases, the J end lost 0 bases, and 12 bases lay between the germline ends.

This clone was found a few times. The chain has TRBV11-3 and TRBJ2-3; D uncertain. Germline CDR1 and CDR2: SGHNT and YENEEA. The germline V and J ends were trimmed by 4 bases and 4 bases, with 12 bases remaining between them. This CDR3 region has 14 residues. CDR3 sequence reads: CASSSPPAPDTQYF. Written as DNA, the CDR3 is TGTGCCAGCAGCTCACCCCCAGCGCCAGATACGCAGTATTTT.

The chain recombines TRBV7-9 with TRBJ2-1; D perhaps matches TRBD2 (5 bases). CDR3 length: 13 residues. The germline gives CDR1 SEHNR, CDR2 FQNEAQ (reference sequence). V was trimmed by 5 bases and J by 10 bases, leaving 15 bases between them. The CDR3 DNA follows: TGTGCCAGCAGCCGATTTCCGGGAACCGAGCAGTTCTTC. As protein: CASSRFPGTEQFF.

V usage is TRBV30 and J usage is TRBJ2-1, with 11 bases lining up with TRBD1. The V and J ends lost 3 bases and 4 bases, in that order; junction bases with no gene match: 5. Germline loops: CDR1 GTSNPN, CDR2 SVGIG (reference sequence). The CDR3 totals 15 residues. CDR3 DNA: TGTGCCTGGAGCTTCCGGGACAGGGGGTACAATGAGCAGTTCTTC. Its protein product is CAWSFRDRGYNEQFF.

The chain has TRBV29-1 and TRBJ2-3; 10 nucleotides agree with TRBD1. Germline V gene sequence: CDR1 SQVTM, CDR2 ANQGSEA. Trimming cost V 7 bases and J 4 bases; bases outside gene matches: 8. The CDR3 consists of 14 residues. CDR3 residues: CSGGTGESSDTQYF. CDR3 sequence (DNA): TGCAGCGGGGGGACAGGGGAATCTTCAGATACGCAGTATTTT.